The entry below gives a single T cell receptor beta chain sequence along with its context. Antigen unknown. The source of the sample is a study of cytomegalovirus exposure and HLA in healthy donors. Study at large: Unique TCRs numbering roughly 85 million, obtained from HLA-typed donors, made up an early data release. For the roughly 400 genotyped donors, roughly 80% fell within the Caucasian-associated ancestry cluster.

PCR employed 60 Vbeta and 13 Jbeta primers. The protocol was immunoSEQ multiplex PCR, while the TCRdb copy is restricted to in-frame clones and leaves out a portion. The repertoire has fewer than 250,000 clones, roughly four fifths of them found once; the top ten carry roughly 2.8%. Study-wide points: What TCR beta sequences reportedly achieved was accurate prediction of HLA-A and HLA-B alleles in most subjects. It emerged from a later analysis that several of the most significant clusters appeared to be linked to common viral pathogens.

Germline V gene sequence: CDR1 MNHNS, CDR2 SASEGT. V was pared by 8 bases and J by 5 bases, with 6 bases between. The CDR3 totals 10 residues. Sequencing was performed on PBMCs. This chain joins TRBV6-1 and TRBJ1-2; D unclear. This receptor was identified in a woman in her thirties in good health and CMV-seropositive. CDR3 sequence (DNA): TGTGCCAGCGCCGGGTATGGCTACACCTTC. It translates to CASAGYGYTF.